These 32 T cell receptor beta chains share one sample of origin, sequenced in a study of beta chain features in type 1 diabetes. Isolated RNA was reverse transcribed in full, so expressed TCRB transcripts were sequenced. Here immunoSEQ multiplex PCR was the method, and the copy in TCRdb shows in-frame clones only, minus some. The table records around 300,000 clones, 14% of them present only once. Sequencing was done on a sample of central memory CD4+ T cells from blood. Receptor source: a man younger than 40 in good health.

This clone was counted only a few times. The chain employs TRBV7-8 and TRBJ2-5; 8 bases agree with TRBD2. Losses at the gene ends were 2 bases for V and 3 bases for J; bases not matched to a gene: 8. The CDR3 contains 16 residues. CDR1 and CDR2 from the germline V gene are SGHVS and FQNEAQ. The chain's CDR3 is CASSLRPGTRKETQYF. The DNA of the CDR3 is TGTGCCAGCAGCTTAAGGCCCGGGACTAGAAAAGAGACCCAGTACTTC.

The rearrangement uses TRBV6-5 and TRBJ1-5; 9 bases agree with TRBD1. There are 14 residues in the CDR3. The J segment lost 6 bases and the V segment lost 6 bases, leaving 6 bases of the junction unmatched. CDR1 is MNHEY, CDR2 SVGAGI, per germline. Here the CDR3 DNA reads TGTGCCAGCAGGCAGACAGGGGGAAGTCAGCCCCAGCATTTT. Protein sequence: CASRQTGGSQPQHF.

This chain uses TRBV27 with TRBJ2-1; D call uncertain. The V gene's germline CDR1 is MNHEY and CDR2 SMNVEV (reference sequence). The CDR3 extends over 15 amino acids. Trimming left V 3 bases short and J 0 bases short, with 9 bases between. CDR3 amino acids: CASSFERSSYNEQFF. The CDR3 bases are TGTGCCAGCAGTTTTGAAAGAAGCTCCTACAATGAGCAGTTCTTC.

This clone has only a few counts. V and J are TRBV4-3 and TRBJ2-1; 8 positions match TRBD1. The germline gives CDR1 LGHNA, CDR2 YSLEER. This CDR3 contains 15 residues. V dropped 1 base and J dropped 6; count of bases not matched to a gene: 5. CDR3 bases: TGCGCCAGCAGCCAAGGACAGGGGTCTATCAATGAGCAGTTCTTC. Residues: CASSQGQGSINEQFF.

The chain combines TRBV5-1 with TRBJ2-3; D not certain. The germline V gene encodes CDR1 SGHRS and CDR2 YFSETQ. Between the trimmed V and J ends, which lost 4 bases and 2 bases, there was a span of 5 bases. This CDR3 has 12 amino acids. The CDR3 DNA is TGCGCCAGCAGCCTTGTCACAGATACGCAGTATTTT. Translation: CASSLVTDTQYF.

The chain links TRBV5-4 to TRBJ2-5; D not certain. The CDR3 consists of 12 residues. The germline V gene encodes CDR1 SGHNT and CDR2 YYREEE (reference sequence). The ends were cut back, 3 bases at V and 5 bases at J, with 8 bases in the middle. Here the CDR3 DNA reads TGTGCCAGCAGCTCCCCCATTGAGACCCAGTACTTC. The encoded protein is CASSSPIETQYF.

This clone was counted many times. The chain is built from TRBV28 and TRBJ2-7, with 8 bases fitting TRBD1. There are 15 residues in the CDR3. The germline V gene encodes CDR1 MDHEN and CDR2 SYDVKM. V shed 2 bases and J 2 bases; nucleotides not matched to a gene: 5. The CDR3 region is CASSLTGQGTYEQYF. DNA of the CDR3: TGTGCCAGCAGTTTAACAGGACAGGGTACCTACGAGCAGTACTTC. Complete variable domain (other parts from reference TRBV28 and TRBJ2-7): DVKVTQSSRYLVKRTGEKVFLECVQDMDHENMFWYRQDPGLGLRLIYFSYDVKMKEKGDIPEGYSVSREKKERFSLILESASTNQTSMYLCASSLTGQGTYEQYFGPGTRLTVT.

CDR3 DNA sequence: TGCGCCAGCAGCTGGGGCGGACAGGGAGAGACCCAGTACTTC. This gives the protein CASSWGGQGETQYF. The V call is TRBV5-1, the J call TRBJ2-5, with 8 nucleotides matching TRBD1. Germline CDR1 and CDR2: SGHRS and YFSETQ. The V and J ends lost 3 bases and 4 bases, in that order; junction bases with no gene match: 5. CDR3 length equals 14 residues.

The J gene is TRBJ2-6, the V gene TRBV5-1, with 8 bases matching TRBD1. V was pared by 4 bases and J by 14 bases, with 8 bases of the junction left unmatched. Germline assignment: CDR1 SGHRS and CDR2 YFSETQ. The CDR3 extends over 13 amino acids. The CDR3 region has the DNA TGCGCCAGCAGCCCTCAGACAGGGGCCTTCCTGACTTTC. It translates to CASSPQTGAFLTF. Based on the CDR3 plus reference TRBV5-1 and TRBJ2-6, the full variable domain is KAGVTQTPRYLIKTRGQQVTLSCSPISGHRSVSWYQQTPGQGLQFLFEYFSETQRNKGNFPGRFSGRQFSNSRSEMNVSTLELGDSALYLCASSPQTGAFLTFGAGSRLTVL.

The rearrangement uses TRBV19 and TRBJ2-5; D unclear. The CDR3 consists of 15 residues. Germline lookup yields CDR1 LNHDA and CDR2 SQIVND (reference sequence). Trimming took 3 bases from V and 1 from J, leaving 12 bases between them. CDR3: CASSIRRMTQETQYF. The CDR3 DNA reads TGTGCCAGTAGTATTCGACGGATGACCCAAGAGACCCAGTACTTC.

This clone has ten or more counts. This sample includes further DNA sequences coding for the same CDR3. CDR3: CASSFSGYGYTF. DNA for the CDR3: TGTGCCAGCAGTTTTTCAGGGTATGGCTACACCTTC. V and J are TRBV27 and TRBJ1-2; D is perhaps TRBD1 (5 bases). The CDR3 is 12 residues long. Germline V CDR1 and CDR2: MNHEY, SMNVEV (reference sequence). The V end was cut by 3 bases, the J end by 5 bases, with 7 bases between.

The table lists this clone with a few counts. The chain has TRBV19 and TRBJ1-5; D gene uncertain. V shed 9 bases and J shed 4 bases, with 19 bases lying between them. The germline V gene encodes CDR1 LNHDA and CDR2 SQIVND (reference sequence). The CDR3 has 15 residues. CDR3 sequence: CASRLLRGPNQPQHF. In nucleotides, the CDR3 is TGTGCCAGCAGGCTCCTCCGCGGGCCTAATCAGCCCCAGCATTTT.

The V and J genes are TRBV21-1 and TRBJ2-5; the DNA was not compared with TRBD2, the D call given in the table. TRBV21-1 is marked as a pseudogene. This CDR3 has 14 amino acids. The chain's CDR3 is CASRLAGCQETQYF. CDR3 sequence (DNA): TGTGCCAGCAGATTAGCGGGGTGCCAAGAGACCCAGTACTTC.

The chain uses TRBV25-1 and TRBJ2-1, with a possible D match to TRBD2 (5 bases). V was shortened by 1 base and J by 6 bases, with 13 bases between the two germline ends. From germline, CDR1 is MGHDK and CDR2 SYGVNS. There are 15 residues in the CDR3. Here the CDR3 reads CASSEFRGNGNEQFF. The CDR3 DNA reads as TGTGCCAGCAGTGAATTTAGAGGGAACGGCAATGAGCAGTTCTTC.

This clone was recorded a few times. V and J are TRBV7-2 and TRBJ2-1; D perhaps matches TRBD2 (6 bases). The germline V gene has CDR1 SGHTA and CDR2 FQGNSA. V gave up 6 bases and J gave up 6 bases, with 12 bases separating them. The CDR3 length is 13 residues. Written as DNA, the CDR3 is TGTGCCAGCAGGGGACTTTTCCTCAATGAGCAGTTCTTC. It specifies CASRGLFLNEQFF. Filled out from reference TRBV7-2 and TRBJ2-1, the complete variable domain reads GAGVSQSPSNKVTEKGKDVELRCDPISGHTALYWYRQSLGQGLEFLIYFQGNSAPDKSGLPSDRFSAERTGGSVSTLTIQRTQQEDSAVYLCASRGLFLNEQFFGPGTRLTVL.

This chain links TRBV5-1 with TRBJ1-2; 9 bases line up with TRBD1. V was clipped by 4 bases and J by 8 bases; unmatched bases: 6. The CDR3 has 13 amino acids. Germline V lookup: CDR1 SGHRS, CDR2 YFSETQ. The CDR3 sequence is CASSPRTGEGYTF. The DNA for the CDR3 is TGCGCCAGCAGCCCTCGGACAGGGGAAGGCTACACCTTC.

This clone has a handful of counts. The chain couples TRBV11-3 to TRBJ1-5; TRBD1 matches 7 bases. The trim removed 2 bases at V and 2 bases at J, leaving 12 bases unmatched. There are 18 residues in the CDR3. Germline CDR1 and CDR2: SGHNT and YENEEA. Written as DNA, the CDR3 is TGTGCCAGCAGCTTATGGTCCCAGGGGGAATTCGGCAATCAGCCCCAGCATTTT. Translating it yields CASSLWSQGEFGNQPQHF.

This clone was detected many times. The genes are TRBV6-1 and TRBJ2-5, with D tentatively TRBD1 or TRBD2 (5 bases each). Trimming stripped 8 bases from V and 2 bases from J, with 15 bases between. The germline V gene has CDR1 MNHNS and CDR2 SASEGT. The CDR3 totals 14 residues. Written as DNA, the CDR3 is TGTGCCAGCCCTGCCGGGGCTCTTCAAGAGACCCAGTACTTC. This gives the protein CASPAGALQETQYF.

Only a few counts were recorded for this clone. This rearrangement joins TRBV6-6 to TRBJ2-1, with 8 bases lining up with TRBD1. With V trimmed by 7 bases and J by 2 bases, 4 bases remained unmatched. The CDR3 totals 14 residues. The V gene's germline CDR1 is MNHNY and CDR2 SVGAGI (reference sequence). DNA of the CDR3: TGTGCCAGCACAGGACAGGGAACCTACAATGAGCAGTTCTTC. Translation: CASTGQGTYNEQFF.

V usage is TRBV28 and J usage is TRBJ1-1; D gene ambiguous. Looked up from germline, CDR1 is MDHEN and CDR2 is SYDVKM. This CDR3 has 13 amino acids. The ends were cut back, 6 bases at V and 4 bases at J, with 12 bases in the middle. CDR3 sequence: CASRGHTVTEAFF. The CDR3, as DNA: TGTGCCAGCAGAGGTCATACGGTCACTGAAGCTTTCTTT.

This clone came up a few times. The V gene is TRBV27, the J gene TRBJ2-1; TRBD1 matches 9 bases. V lost 8 bases and J lost 10; bases outside the gene matches: 24. The V gene's germline CDR1 is MNHEY and CDR2 SMNVEV (reference sequence). CDR3 size: 18 residues. The CDR3, as DNA: TGTGCCAGCCCAGGTGGGGACAGGGAACGAATGGGAATATGGGAGCAGTTCTTC. Translation gives CASPGGDRERMGIWEQFF.

This clone was detected a few times. This rearrangement joins TRBV2 to TRBJ2-5; TRBD1 agrees at 7 bases. CDR1 and CDR2 (germline): SNHLY, FYNNEI. This CDR3 is built from 14 residues. The trim removed 8 bases at V and 5 bases at J, leaving 11 bases unmatched. The CDR3: CASSGEGGVETQYF. In DNA form, the CDR3 reads TGTGCCAGCTCAGGGGAAGGGGGCGTGGAGACCCAGTACTTC.

This clone appeared a few times. The CDR3: CASSFGGTQLYGYTF. DNA of the CDR3: TGTGCCAGCAGCTTCGGGGGTACCCAACTTTATGGCTACACCTTC. The rearrangement uses TRBV7-9 and TRBJ1-2; D perhaps matches TRBD1 (5 bases). This CDR3 is 15 amino acids long. Germline V gene sequence: CDR1 SEHNR, CDR2 FQNEAQ (reference sequence). V was trimmed by 3 bases and J by 5 bases, leaving 16 bases between them.

This clone was recorded a few times. V usage is TRBV5-6 and J usage is TRBJ2-7; the D gene is possibly TRBD1 (6 bases). CDR3 length: 14 residues. Between the trimmed V and J ends, which lost 3 bases and 2 bases, there was a span of 12 bases. Germline V gene data show CDR1 as SGHDT and CDR2 as YYEEEE. This chain's CDR3 is CASSSPGTTYEQYV. The CDR3 DNA is TGTGCCAGCAGCTCCCCCGGGACAACCTACGAGCAGTACGTC.

The CDR3 nucleotides are TGTGCCAGTAGTATTAGTTCGGGGCCAAATCAGCCCCAGCATTTT. Translation gives CASSISSGPNQPQHF. This chain uses TRBV19 with TRBJ1-5; the D gene is possibly TRBD1 (5 bases). This CDR3 has 15 amino acids. Germline lookup yields CDR1 LNHDA and CDR2 SQIVND (reference sequence). V dropped 3 bases and J dropped 4 bases, with 13 bases sitting between them.

This chain uses TRBV7-7 with TRBJ2-7; unclear D gene. The V gene's germline CDR1 is SSHAT and CDR2 FNYEAQ (reference sequence). V gave up 4 bases and J gave up 6 bases, with 13 bases separating them. The CDR3 spans 13 residues. Written as DNA, the CDR3 is TGTGCCAGCAGCTCCGCGGCACCCTCCGAGCAGTACTTC. Protein: CASSSAAPSEQYF.

The sample holds a few counts of this clone. The chain uses TRBV4-2 and TRBJ1-1, with D unclear. In germline, CDR1 is LGHNA, CDR2 YNFKEQ. CDR3 length: 15 amino acids. V was pared by 0 bases and J by 7 bases, with 15 bases between. The CDR3 here is CASSQDLTGIGEAFF. The CDR3 bases are TGTGCCAGCAGCCAAGATTTAACCGGTATAGGTGAAGCTTTCTTT.

The sample holds a few counts of this clone. The chain carries TRBV6-1 and TRBJ1-2, with 11 bases lining up with TRBD1. CDR1 MNHNS and CDR2 SASEGT come from the germline V gene. CDR3 length: 16 residues. With 0 bases clipped from V and 1 base from J, the junction kept 1 base outside the gene matches. CDR3 sequence (DNA): TGTGCCAGCAGTGAAGCGGACAGGGGGCATAACTATGGCTACACCTTC. Protein product: CASSEADRGHNYGYTF.

The rearrangement uses TRBV2 and TRBJ1-1; 9 bases align to TRBD1. The length of the CDR3 is 15 residues. CDR1 and CDR2 (germline): SNHLY, FYNNEI. Trimming took 4 bases from V and 9 from J; bases not matched to a gene: 12. Here the CDR3 reads CASSAEAPGQGQAFF. The CDR3 DNA reads as TGTGCCAGCAGTGCCGAAGCACCGGGACAGGGCCAAGCTTTCTTT. The full variable domain, with the rest looked up from reference TRBV2 and TRBJ1-1, is EPEVTQTPSHQVTQMGQEVILRCVPISNHLYFYWYRQILGQKVEFLVSFYNNEISEKSEIFDDQFSVERPDGSNFTLKIRSTKLEDSAMYFCASSAEAPGQGQAFFGQGTRLTVV.

This clone showed up just a few times. This sequence joins TRBV4-3 and TRBJ2-2, with 8 bases matching TRBD1. With 1 base clipped from V and 4 bases from J, the junction kept 8 bases outside the gene matches. The CDR3 sequence is 17 residues long. CDR1 is LGHNA and CDR2 is YSLEER in the germline V gene. The DNA for the CDR3 is TGCGCCAGCAGCCAAGGACAGGGGAGGCGTCGCACCGGGGAGCTGTTTTTT. It yields the protein CASSQGQGRRRTGELFF.

The table lists this clone with a few counts. The chain employs TRBV11-2 and TRBJ2-1; 7 bases match TRBD2. CDR1 is SGHAT and CDR2 is FQNNGV in the germline V gene. CDR3 length: 11 amino acids. V trimming: 8 bases; J trimming: 9 bases; junction bases outside the gene matches: 4. The CDR3 bases are TGTGCCAGCCGGGAGGTTTTTGAGCAGTTCTTC. This sequence encodes CASREVFEQFF.

This clone was detected a few times. The chain combines TRBV7-8 with TRBJ2-3; D possibly uses TRBD1 or TRBD2 (5 bases each). V was cut by 5 bases and J by 0 bases, with 18 bases left in between. This CDR3 contains 17 residues. Germline-derived CDR1 and CDR2 are SGHVS and FQNEAQ. The CDR3 bases are TGTGCCAGCAGCAACCAGAGAGGGACGTTCAGCACAGATACGCAGTATTTT. Amino acids: CASSNQRGTFSTDTQYF.